Detailed here is one TCR beta chain. V was clipped by 1 base and J by 1 base; unmatched bases: 4. The germline V gene encodes CDR1 LNHNV and CDR2 YYDKDF (reference sequence). This CDR3 spans 16 amino acids. TCRdb's table, derived via immunoSEQ multiplex PCR, lists solely in-frame clones and lacks some. The sample shows about 320,000 clones, more than 80% of them seen only once. The data originate from a study of blood T cell repertoires in COVID-19. The sequenced sample was peripheral blood. The chain recombines TRBV15 with TRBJ2-1, with TRBD2 identical over 7 bases. The TCR comes from a man aged 18 to 30 who had recovered from COVID-19. The CDR3 DNA reads as TGTGCCACCAGCAGAGTACTAGCGAGTTCCTACAATGAGCAGTTCTTC. Translation gives CATSRVLASSYNEQFF. The full variable domain, its missing parts supplied by reference TRBV15 and TRBJ2-1, is DAMVIQNPRYQVTQFGKPVTLSCSQTLNHNVMYWYQQKSSQAPKLLFHYYDKDFNNEADTPDNFQSRRPNTSFCFLDIRSPGLGDTAMYLCATSRVLASSYNEQFFGPGTRLTVL.